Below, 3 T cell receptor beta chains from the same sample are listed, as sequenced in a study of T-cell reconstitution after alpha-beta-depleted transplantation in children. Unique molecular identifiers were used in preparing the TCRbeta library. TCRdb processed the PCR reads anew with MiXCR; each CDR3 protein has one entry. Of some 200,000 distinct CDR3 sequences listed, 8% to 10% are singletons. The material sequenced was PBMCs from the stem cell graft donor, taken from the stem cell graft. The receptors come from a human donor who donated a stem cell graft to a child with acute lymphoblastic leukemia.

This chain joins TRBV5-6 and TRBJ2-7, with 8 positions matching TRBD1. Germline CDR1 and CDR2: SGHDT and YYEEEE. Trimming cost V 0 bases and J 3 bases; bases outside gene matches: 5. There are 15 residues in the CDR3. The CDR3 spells CASSLVAGGHYEQYF. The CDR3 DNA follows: TGTGCCAGCAGCTTGGTGGCAGGGGGCCACTACGAGCAGTACTTC.

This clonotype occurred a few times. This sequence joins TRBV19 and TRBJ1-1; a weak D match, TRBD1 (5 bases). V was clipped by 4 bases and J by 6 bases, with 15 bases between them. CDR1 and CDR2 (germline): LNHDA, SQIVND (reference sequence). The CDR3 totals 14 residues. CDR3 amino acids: CASSTPGSGSEAFF. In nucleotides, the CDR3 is TGTGCCAGTAGTACCCCAGGGTCGGGGTCTGAAGCTTTCTTT.

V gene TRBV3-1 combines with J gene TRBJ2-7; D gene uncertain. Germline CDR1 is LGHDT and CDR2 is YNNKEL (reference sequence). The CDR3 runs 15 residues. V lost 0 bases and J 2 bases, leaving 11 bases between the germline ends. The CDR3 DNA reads TGTGCCAGCAGCCAAGATCCAAACCCGACCTACGAGCAGTACTTC. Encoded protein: CASSQDPNPTYEQYF.